One sample yielded the 32 T cell receptor beta chains listed below, sequenced in a study of blood T cell repertoires in COVID-19. Some clones are missing from TCRdb's copy, which holds only in-frame ones; the method was immunoSEQ multiplex PCR. The sample records about 140,000 clones, approximately 81% being singletons. The sequenced sample consisted of peripheral blood. The receptors come from a human donor with acute or convalescent COVID-19. The donor label of this sample is uncertain.

This chain joins TRBV6-2 or TRBV6-3 and TRBJ2-1, with 12 bases that match TRBD2. V was clipped by 4 bases and J by 2 bases; unmatched bases: 9. From germline, CDR1 is MNHEY and CDR2 SVGEGT. The CDR3 totals 18 residues. The DNA of the CDR3 is TGTGCCAGCAGTTTGACTAGCGGGGGAGCCCCCCCCTACAATGAGCAGTTCTTC. Amino acid sequence: CASSLTSGGAPPYNEQFF.

The V gene is TRBV18, the J gene TRBJ1-2; D perhaps matches TRBD1 (6 bases). The V end was cut by 3 bases, the J end by 7 bases, with 15 bases between. This CDR3 comprises 14 residues. CDR1 KGHSH and CDR2 LQKENI come from the germline V gene. The CDR3 nucleotides are TGTGCCAGCTCACCTCTGAACAGGGTCGGTGGCTACACCTTC. Its translation is CASSPLNRVGGYTF.

This clone showed up just a few times. V usage is TRBV10-3 and J usage is TRBJ1-4; 7 bases match TRBD1. The CDR3 extends over 13 amino acids. Looked up from germline, CDR1 is ENHRY and CDR2 is SYGVKD. Trimming took 6 bases from V and 5 from J; bases not matched to a gene: 3. The CDR3 coding sequence is TGTGCCATCAGCCAGGGACAGAATGAAAAACTGTTTTTT. It codes for CAISQGQNEKLFF.

The chain combines TRBV7-2 with TRBJ1-3; D uncertain. The V gene's germline CDR1 is SGHTA and CDR2 FQGNSA. V shed 5 bases and J shed 1 base, with 15 bases lying between them. This CDR3 region has 16 residues. The CDR3 DNA reads as TGTGCCAGCAGCCCCCATACGGGTTTATCTGGAAACACCATATATTTT. It is translated as CASSPHTGLSGNTIYF.

The CDR3 sequence is CAISESKGGPYGYTF. For the CDR3, the DNA is TGTGCCATCAGTGAGTCTAAAGGCGGGCCCTATGGCTACACCTTC. The V call is TRBV10-3, the J call TRBJ1-2; D is unresolved. The V end lost 0 bases, the J end lost 4 bases, and 12 bases lay between the germline ends. Germline V CDR1 and CDR2: ENHRY, SYGVKD. CDR3 length: 15 residues.

This clone turned up a few times. Other DNA sequences in the sample encode the same CDR3. V gene TRBV29-1 combines with J gene TRBJ2-7; D is possibly TRBD1 (5 bases). The CDR3 is made up of 12 amino acids. Germline CDR1 reads SQVTM; CDR2 reads ANQGSEA. Trimming pared 5 bases from V and 1 base from J, leaving 9 bases between. Here the CDR3 reads CSVSDSSYEQYV. DNA for the CDR3: TGCAGCGTTTCCGACAGTTCCTACGAGCAGTACGTC.

This chain connects TRBV7-2 to TRBJ2-2, with D maybe TRBD1 (6 bases). V gave up 2 bases and J gave up 4 bases, with 14 bases separating them. The CDR3 covers 16 residues. Germline assignment: CDR1 SGHTA and CDR2 FQGNSA. CDR3 coding DNA: TGTGCCAGCAGCTTAATCGGACAGAGTTCCACCGGGGAGCTGTTTTTT. Translation gives CASSLIGQSSTGELFF.

The J gene is TRBJ2-5, the V gene TRBV29-1; D gene uncertain. V was shortened by 4 bases and J by 5 bases, with 5 bases between the two germline ends. The CDR3 extends over 10 amino acids. Germline loops: CDR1 SQVTM, CDR2 ANQGSEA. The CDR3 DNA sequence: TGCAGCGTTGGGCAGGAGACCCAGTACTTC. Amino acid sequence: CSVGQETQYF.

The chain combines TRBV4-3 with TRBJ2-7, with 7 nucleotides matching TRBD1. Germline values: CDR1 LGHNA, CDR2 YSLEER. CDR3 length: 15 amino acids. V dropped 2 bases and J dropped 2; count of bases not matched to a gene: 6. The CDR3 sequence is CASSQNRGFPYEQYF. The CDR3, as DNA: TGCGCCAGCAGCCAAAACAGGGGATTCCCCTACGAGCAGTACTTC.

The chain carries TRBV27 and TRBJ2-7; TRBD1 matches 9 bases. The CDR3 extends over 15 amino acids. Per the germline V gene, CDR1 is MNHEY and CDR2 is SMNVEV (reference sequence). Germline trimming cut 5 bases from V and 4 bases from J; bases unmatched to any gene: 9. This CDR3 is CASSLHGTGFYEQYF. The CDR3 nucleotides read TGTGCCAGCAGTCTCCATGGGACAGGGTTTTACGAGCAGTACTTC.

J is TRBJ2-2 and V is TRBV4-1; 11 bases agree with TRBD1. This CDR3 spans 15 amino acids. Germline CDR1 MGHRA, CDR2 YSYEKL. With V trimmed by 4 bases and J by 5 bases, 3 bases remained unmatched. CDR3 residues: CASSRTGGETGELFF. Here the CDR3 DNA reads TGCGCCAGCAGCCGGACAGGGGGCGAGACCGGGGAGCTGTTTTTT.

The rearrangement uses TRBV5-1 and TRBJ1-5; 11 bases match TRBD1. Trimming removed 0 bases from V and 1 base from J; junction bases left unmatched: 0. The CDR3 length is 16 residues. CDR1 SGHRS and CDR2 YFSETQ come from the germline V gene. CDR3 protein: CASSLGDRGSNQPQHF. For the CDR3, the DNA is TGCGCCAGCAGCTTGGGGGACAGGGGGAGCAATCAGCCCCAGCATTTT. Full variable domain (remainder filled in from reference TRBV5-1 and TRBJ1-5): KAGVTQTPRYLIKTRGQQVTLSCSPISGHRSVSWYQQTPGQGLQFLFEYFSETQRNKGNFPGRFSGRQFSNSRSEMNVSTLELGDSALYLCASSLGDRGSNQPQHFGDGTRLSIL.

The rearrangement uses TRBV9 and TRBJ2-5; 7 bases agree with TRBD2. The CDR3 covers 15 residues. The trim removed 4 bases at V and 1 base at J, leaving 7 bases unmatched. Looked up from germline, CDR1 is SGDLS and CDR2 is YYNGEE. In nucleotides, the CDR3 is TGTGCCAGCAGCCTTCGGGGGGAACGCCAAGAGACCCAGTACTTC. This gives the protein CASSLRGERQETQYF.

The chain employs TRBV24-1 and TRBJ2-2, with a possible D match to TRBD2 (5 bases). Germline V gives CDR1 KGHDR, CDR2 SFDVKD. Trimming cost V 4 bases and J 4 bases, with 18 bases left between them. The CDR3 length is 17 residues. Written as DNA, the CDR3 is TGTGCCACCAGTGACTCACCTACCCGGACTCTCACCGGGGAGCTGTTTTTT. This codes for CATSDSPTRTLTGELFF.

The chain couples TRBV10-3 to TRBJ1-2; 9 positions match TRBD1. Germline CDR1 ENHRY, CDR2 SYGVKD. Trimming removed 8 bases from V and 2 bases from J; junction bases left unmatched: 12. There are 16 residues in the CDR3. CDR3 protein: CAIADSRDRENYGYTF. DNA of the CDR3: TGTGCCATCGCCGACTCTAGGGACAGGGAAAACTATGGCTACACCTTC.

The rearrangement uses TRBV6-6 and TRBJ2-7; perhaps TRBD2 as D (6 bases). The germline V gene has CDR1 MNHNY and CDR2 SVGAGI (reference sequence). This CDR3 is 14 amino acids long. Trimming cost V 2 bases and J 0 bases, with 8 bases left between them. The CDR3 protein is CASSYRRGSYEQYF. The CDR3 region has the DNA TGTGCCAGCAGTTACCGGCGGGGCTCCTACGAGCAGTACTTC.

The rearrangement uses TRBV6-2 or TRBV6-3 and TRBJ2-5; D gene uncertain. V lost 3 bases and J lost 1, with 6 bases in between. Germline assignment: CDR1 MNHEY and CDR2 SVGEGT. The CDR3 is made up of 13 amino acids. The CDR3 loop is CASSYNGQETQYF. CDR3 sequence (DNA): TGTGCCAGCAGTTATAACGGCCAAGAGACCCAGTACTTC.

The chain combines TRBV29-1 with TRBJ2-5, with 11 bases matching TRBD1. The germline CDR1 and CDR2 sequences are SQVTM and ANQGSEA. The CDR3 has 13 residues. The J segment lost 7 bases and the V segment lost 7 bases, leaving 8 bases of the junction unmatched. The CDR3 region is CSGDLGQGGTQYF. The CDR3 nucleotides are TGCAGCGGAGACCTGGGACAGGGGGGGACCCAGTACTTC.

This sequence joins TRBV4-1 and TRBJ1-3; D perhaps matches TRBD1 (6 bases). Trimming cost V 6 bases and J 0 bases, with 15 bases left between them. The CDR3 sequence is 16 residues long. Looked up from germline, CDR1 is MGHRA and CDR2 is YSYEKL. DNA for the CDR3: TGCGCCAGCAGTCAGTTTGACAGGCCCTCTGGAAACACCATATATTTT. Translation: CASSQFDRPSGNTIYF.

The gene calls are TRBV2 and TRBJ1-2; 7 bases fit TRBD1. Germline loops: CDR1 SNHLY, CDR2 FYNNEI. V was clipped by 7 bases and J by 5 bases; unmatched bases: 7. The CDR3 length is 13 residues. This CDR3 reads CASTMDRNYGYTF. The CDR3 coding sequence is TGTGCCAGCACTATGGACAGGAATTATGGCTACACCTTC.

This chain uses TRBV6-5 with TRBJ1-2; TRBD1 matches at 9 bases. The germline gives CDR1 MNHEY, CDR2 SVGAGI. Trimming at V came to 6 bases and at J to 8 bases, leaving 10 bases not matched to a gene. The CDR3 covers 14 residues. CDR3 residues: CASRRTGTGRGYTF. CDR3 DNA: TGTGCCAGCAGAAGAACCGGGACAGGGAGAGGCTACACCTTC.

The chain carries TRBV7-2 and TRBJ1-2, with D unclear. Germline values: CDR1 SGHTA, CDR2 FQGNSA. Between the trimmed V and J ends, which lost 3 bases and 0 bases, there was a span of 11 bases. CDR3 length equals 15 residues. This CDR3 reads CASSFTTVSNYGYTF. In nucleotides, the CDR3 is TGTGCCAGCAGCTTCACCACGGTTTCTAACTATGGCTACACCTTC.

The chain couples TRBV29-1 to TRBJ2-3; 8 bases are a match to TRBD2. Per the germline V gene, CDR1 is SQVTM and CDR2 is ANQGSEA. Trimming removed 7 bases from V and 6 bases from J; junction bases left unmatched: 6. The length of the CDR3 is 12 residues. CDR3 residues: CSAGTGGDTQYF. In DNA form, the CDR3 reads TGCAGCGCCGGGACGGGAGGGGATACGCAGTATTTT.

The chain employs TRBV9 and TRBJ2-3; D remains ambiguous. Per the germline V gene, CDR1 is SGDLS and CDR2 is YYNGEE. There are 14 residues in the CDR3. V lost 4 bases, J lost 5 bases, and 14 bases lay in between. The CDR3: CASSLGLAKDTQYF. CDR3 DNA sequence: TGTGCCAGCAGCTTGGGCCTCGCAAAAGATACGCAGTATTTT.

This chain joins TRBV28 and TRBJ2-6; D perhaps matches TRBD1 (6 bases). Germline V CDR1 and CDR2: MDHEN, SYDVKM. V was cut by 4 bases and J by 2 bases, with 15 bases left in between. This CDR3 region has 17 residues. The CDR3: CASSWSGTSTGANVLTF. In nucleotides, the CDR3 is TGTGCCAGCAGTTGGTCCGGGACATCTACTGGGGCCAACGTCCTGACTTTC.

The chain combines TRBV18 with TRBJ2-7, with 8 bases that match TRBD1. V gave up 6 bases and J gave up 6 bases; unmatched junction bases: 7. Germline loops: CDR1 KGHSH, CDR2 LQKENI. This CDR3 has 13 amino acids. CDR3 nucleotide sequence: TGTGCCAGCTCTCCCGGACAGGGTCGCGAGCAGTACTTC. It is translated as CASSPGQGREQYF.

The chain joins TRBV3-1 (or the pseudogene TRBV3-2) to TRBJ1-4; 8 bases line up with TRBD1. The V gene's germline CDR1 is LGHDT and CDR2 YNNKEL (reference sequence). The CDR3 extends over 14 amino acids. With 4 bases clipped from V and 5 bases from J, the junction kept 3 bases outside the gene matches. The CDR3 coding sequence is TGTGCCAGCAGCCTGAGACAGGGGAATGAAAAACTGTTTTTT. It yields the protein CASSLRQGNEKLFF.

Only one count was recorded for this clone. The same CDR3 is also encoded by other DNA sequences in this sample. The V call is TRBV10-3, the J call TRBJ1-2; D perhaps matches TRBD1 (5 bases). The germline V gene has CDR1 ENHRY and CDR2 SYGVKD. V was pared by 2 bases and J by 4 bases, with 11 bases between. This CDR3 is 14 amino acids long. The CDR3 is CAISEGGTGYGYTF. Here the CDR3 DNA reads TGTGCCATCAGTGAGGGGGGGACGGGCTATGGCTACACCTTC.

The chain employs TRBV7-6 and TRBJ2-3, with 15 bases fitting TRBD2. The CDR3 has 19 residues. Germline V gene sequence: CDR1 SGHVS, CDR2 FNYEAQ. V shed 5 bases, J shed 4 bases, and the junction held 13 bases outside the gene matches. CDR3 bases: TGTGCCAGCAGCAGGGAGGGACTAGCGGGAGGCCGGGTATCAGATACGCAGTATTTT. Protein: CASSREGLAGGRVSDTQYF.

The chain uses TRBV9 and TRBJ1-2; D gene ambiguous. The CDR3 has 15 amino acids. Trimming stripped 5 bases from V and 4 bases from J, with 18 bases between. Germline lookup yields CDR1 SGDLS and CDR2 YYNGEE. CDR3 in amino acids: CASRPNGASFYGYTF. For the CDR3, the DNA is TGTGCCAGCAGGCCCAATGGAGCTAGTTTCTATGGCTACACCTTC.

Only one count was recorded for this clone. This chain joins TRBV2 and TRBJ2-5; D remains unclear. Trimming removed 7 bases from V and 0 bases from J, with 3 bases in between. CDR1 is SNHLY and CDR2 is FYNNEI in the germline V gene. The CDR3 length is 11 residues. In DNA form, the CDR3 reads TGTGCCAGCACCAACCAAGAGACCCAGTACTTC. Amino acid sequence: CASTNQETQYF.

The rearrangement uses TRBV6-5 and TRBJ1-4; 7 bases align to TRBD1. The germline CDR1 and CDR2 sequences are MNHEY and SVGAGI. After removal of 6 bases from V and 3 bases from J, the junction contained 7 bases not matched to a gene. The CDR3 covers 15 residues. The CDR3 sequence is CASSTFGTANEKLFF. As DNA, the CDR3 is TGTGCCAGCAGCACCTTCGGGACAGCTAATGAAAAACTGTTTTTT.